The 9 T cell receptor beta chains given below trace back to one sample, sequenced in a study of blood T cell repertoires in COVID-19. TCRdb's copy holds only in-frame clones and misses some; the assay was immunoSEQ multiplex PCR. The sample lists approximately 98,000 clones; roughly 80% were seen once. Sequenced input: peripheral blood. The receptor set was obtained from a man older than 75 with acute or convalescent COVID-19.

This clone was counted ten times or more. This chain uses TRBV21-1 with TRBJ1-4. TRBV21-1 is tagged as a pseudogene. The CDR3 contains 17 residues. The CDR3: CASSKAREGSRGEKLFF. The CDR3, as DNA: TGTGCCAGCAGCAAAGCGCGGGAGGGAAGCCGAGGGGAAAAACTGTTTTTT.

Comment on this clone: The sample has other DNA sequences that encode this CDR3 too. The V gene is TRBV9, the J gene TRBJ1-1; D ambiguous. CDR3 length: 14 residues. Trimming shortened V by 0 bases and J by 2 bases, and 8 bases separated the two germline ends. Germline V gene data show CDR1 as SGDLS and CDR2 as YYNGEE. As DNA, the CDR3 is TGTGCCAGCAGCGTAGCAACAGCTAACACTGAAGCTTTCTTT. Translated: CASSVATANTEAFF.

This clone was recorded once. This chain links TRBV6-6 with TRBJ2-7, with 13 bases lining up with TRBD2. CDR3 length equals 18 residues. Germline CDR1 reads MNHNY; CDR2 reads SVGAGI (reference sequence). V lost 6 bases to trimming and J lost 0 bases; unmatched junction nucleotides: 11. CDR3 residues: CASRRLAGGLLSSYEQYF. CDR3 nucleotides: TGTGCCAGCAGGCGACTAGCGGGAGGTCTCTTGAGCTCCTACGAGCAGTACTTC.

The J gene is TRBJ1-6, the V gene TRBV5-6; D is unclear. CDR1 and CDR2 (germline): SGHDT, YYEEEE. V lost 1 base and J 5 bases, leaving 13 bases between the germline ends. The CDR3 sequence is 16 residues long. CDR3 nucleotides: TGTGCCAGCAGCTTGTTGGGCAGCCAAAATAATTCACCCCTCCACTTT. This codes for CASSLLGSQNNSPLHF.

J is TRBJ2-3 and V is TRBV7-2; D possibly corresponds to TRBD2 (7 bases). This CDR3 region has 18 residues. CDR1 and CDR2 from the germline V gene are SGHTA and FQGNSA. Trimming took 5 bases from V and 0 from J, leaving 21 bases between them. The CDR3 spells CASSLTAGAFPSTDTQYF. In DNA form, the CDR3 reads TGTGCCAGCAGCCTCACTGCGGGGGCCTTCCCGAGCACAGATACGCAGTATTTT. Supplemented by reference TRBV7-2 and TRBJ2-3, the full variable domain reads GAGVSQSPSNKVTEKGKDVELRCDPISGHTALYWYRQSLGQGLEFLIYFQGNSAPDKSGLPSDRFSAERTGGSVSTLTIQRTQQEDSAVYLCASSLTAGAFPSTDTQYFGPGTRLTVL.

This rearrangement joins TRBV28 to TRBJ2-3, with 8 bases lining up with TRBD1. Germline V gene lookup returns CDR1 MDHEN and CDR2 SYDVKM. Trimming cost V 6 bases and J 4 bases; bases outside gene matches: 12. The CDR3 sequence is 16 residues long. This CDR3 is CASRFRDRRLSDTQYF. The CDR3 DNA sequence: TGTGCCAGCAGATTCCGGGACAGGAGGTTGTCAGATACGCAGTATTTT.

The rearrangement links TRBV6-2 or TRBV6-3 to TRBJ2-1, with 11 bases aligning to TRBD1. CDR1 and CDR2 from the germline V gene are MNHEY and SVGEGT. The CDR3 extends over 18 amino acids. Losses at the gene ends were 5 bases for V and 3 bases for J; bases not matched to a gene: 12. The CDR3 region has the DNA TGTGCCAGCAGTAAATGGGACAGGGGGACGGAAAACTACAATGAGCAGTTCTTC. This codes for CASSKWDRGTENYNEQFF.

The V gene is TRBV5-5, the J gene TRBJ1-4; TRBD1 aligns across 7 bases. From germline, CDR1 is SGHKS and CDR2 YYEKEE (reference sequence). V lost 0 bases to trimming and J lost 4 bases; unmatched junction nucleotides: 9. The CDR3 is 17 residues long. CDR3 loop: CASSLADRDTLNEKLFF. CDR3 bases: TGTGCCAGCAGCTTGGCCGACAGGGATACCCTTAATGAAAAACTGTTTTTT.

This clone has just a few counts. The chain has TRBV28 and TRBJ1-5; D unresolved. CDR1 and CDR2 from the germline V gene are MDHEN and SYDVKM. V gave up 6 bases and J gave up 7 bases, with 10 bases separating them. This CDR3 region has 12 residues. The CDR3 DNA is TGTGCCAGCAGCCTGCGGAGGCAGCCCCAGCATTTT. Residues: CASSLRRQPQHF.